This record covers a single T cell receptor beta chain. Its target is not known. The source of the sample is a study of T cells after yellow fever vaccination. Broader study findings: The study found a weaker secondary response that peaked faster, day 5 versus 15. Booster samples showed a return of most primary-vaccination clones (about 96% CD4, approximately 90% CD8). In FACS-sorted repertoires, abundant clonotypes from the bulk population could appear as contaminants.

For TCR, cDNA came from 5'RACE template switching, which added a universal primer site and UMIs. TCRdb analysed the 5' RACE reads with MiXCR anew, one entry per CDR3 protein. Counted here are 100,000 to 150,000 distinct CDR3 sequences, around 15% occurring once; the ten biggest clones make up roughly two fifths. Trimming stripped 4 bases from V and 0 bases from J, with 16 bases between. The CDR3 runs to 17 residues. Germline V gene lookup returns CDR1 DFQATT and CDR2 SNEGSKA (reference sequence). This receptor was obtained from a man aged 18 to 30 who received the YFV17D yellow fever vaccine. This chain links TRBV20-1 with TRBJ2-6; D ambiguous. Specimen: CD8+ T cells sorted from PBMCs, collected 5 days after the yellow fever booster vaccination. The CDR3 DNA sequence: TGCAGTGCTACCCGCGGCAACACCGCCTCTGGGGCCAACGTCCTGACTTTC. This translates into CSATRGNTASGANVLTF.